This TCR beta chain was recovered during a study of blood T cell repertoires in COVID-19. In its sample, this clone was seen many times. TCRdb keeps only in-frame clones here, not all; method: immunoSEQ multiplex PCR. The profile shows approximately 120,000 clones, around 83% of them singletons. Sequencing was done on a sample of peripheral blood. The sequence was collected from a man at least 80 years old with active or convalescent COVID-19.

CDR3 amino acids: CASSELRDRDEFF. CDR3 bases: TGTGCCAGCAGCGAACTCCGGGACAGGGATGAGTTCTTC. The chain has TRBV6-2 or TRBV6-3 and TRBJ2-1; 9 bases match TRBD1. V gave up 6 bases and J gave up 14 bases; unmatched junction bases: 11. This CDR3 region has 13 residues. Germline V gene sequence: CDR1 MNHEY, CDR2 SVGEGT.